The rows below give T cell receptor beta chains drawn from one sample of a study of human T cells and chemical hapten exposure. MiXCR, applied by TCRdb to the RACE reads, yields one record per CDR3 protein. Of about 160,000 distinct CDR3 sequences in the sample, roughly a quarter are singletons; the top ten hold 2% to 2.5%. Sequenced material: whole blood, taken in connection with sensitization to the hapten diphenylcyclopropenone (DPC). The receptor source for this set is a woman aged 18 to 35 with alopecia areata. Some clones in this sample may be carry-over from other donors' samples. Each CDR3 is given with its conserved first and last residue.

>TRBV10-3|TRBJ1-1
CAISRKENTEAFF
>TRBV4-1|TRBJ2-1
CASSHGSGSPEQFF
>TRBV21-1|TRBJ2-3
CASSKWPWGGTDTQYF
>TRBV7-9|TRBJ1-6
CASSLRGLGGSPLHF
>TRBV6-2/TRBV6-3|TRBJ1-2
CASSRDGTYGYTF
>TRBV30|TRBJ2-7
CAWSVGVGTSGYEQYF
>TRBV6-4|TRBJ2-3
CASSDSEGVDTQYF
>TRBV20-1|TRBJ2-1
CSATDGYNEQFF
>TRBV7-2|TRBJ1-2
CASSANGQGPNYGYTF
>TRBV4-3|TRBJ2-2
CAPKGRARPGELFF
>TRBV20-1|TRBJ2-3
CSAILQAPTDTQYF
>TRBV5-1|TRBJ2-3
CASSLRAGSTDTQYF
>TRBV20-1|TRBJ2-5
CSARDVRAGETQYF
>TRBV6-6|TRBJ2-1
CASSYSGLEFF
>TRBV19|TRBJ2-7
CASSMREYEQYF
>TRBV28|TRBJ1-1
CATGATEAFF
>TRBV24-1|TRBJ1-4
CATSDSRQGEEKLFF
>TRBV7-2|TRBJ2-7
CASSKLSGTSGSYEQYF
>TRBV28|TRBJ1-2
CVTGGKGYTF
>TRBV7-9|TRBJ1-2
CASSSASGRGENGYTF
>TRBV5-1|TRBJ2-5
CASSLEGNQETQYF
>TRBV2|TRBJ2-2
CASSEVGLNTGELFF
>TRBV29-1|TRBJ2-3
CSVELPDTQYF
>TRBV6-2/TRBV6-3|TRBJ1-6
CASRRTGDRNSPLHF
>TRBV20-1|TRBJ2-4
CSAGRGLAGGADIQYF
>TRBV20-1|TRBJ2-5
CSARYGVETQYF
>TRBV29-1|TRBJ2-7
CSVRGRPHREQYF
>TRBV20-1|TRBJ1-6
CSATPGPRGRHSPLHF
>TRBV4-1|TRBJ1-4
CASSQDPGQATNEKLFF
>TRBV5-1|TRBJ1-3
CASRTGGSGNTIYF
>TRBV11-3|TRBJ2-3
CASSWGQGIGDTQYF
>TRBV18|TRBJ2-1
CASSPPDGLGEQFF
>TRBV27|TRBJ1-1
CASGGGGSYTEAFF
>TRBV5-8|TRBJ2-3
CASSLRSGGDTQYF
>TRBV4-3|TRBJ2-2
CASSQVSGSPGELFF
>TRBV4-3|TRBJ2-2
CASSQVTGRGELFF
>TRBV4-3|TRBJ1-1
CASSQSFLGTEAFF
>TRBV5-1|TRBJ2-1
CASSPGVNNEQFF
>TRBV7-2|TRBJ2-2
CASSRRQGNTGELFF
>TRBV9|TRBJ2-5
CASSVATMGVGVGRATQETQYF
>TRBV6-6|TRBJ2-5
CASSYRGLRETQYF
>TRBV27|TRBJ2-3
CASRQGTGFRTDTQYF
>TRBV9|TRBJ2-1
CASSVGYNEQFF
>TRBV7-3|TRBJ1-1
CASSLRAGENTEAFF
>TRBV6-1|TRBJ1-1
CASIRSGEAFF
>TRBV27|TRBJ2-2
CASSLGGTGELFF
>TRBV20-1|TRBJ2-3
CSAVRAYRPDTQYF
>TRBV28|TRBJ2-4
CASSRDRVVNIQYF
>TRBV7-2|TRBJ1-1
CASSPTGEAFF
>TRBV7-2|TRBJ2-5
CASSSAWSDQYF
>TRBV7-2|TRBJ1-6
CASSYWTGGGSPLHF
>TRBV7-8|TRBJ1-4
CASSLARQGVIATNEKLFF
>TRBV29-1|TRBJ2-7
CSGLGTNYEQYF
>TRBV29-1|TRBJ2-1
CSVKRGTGIDNEQFF
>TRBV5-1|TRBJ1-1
CASRGTGGTEAFF
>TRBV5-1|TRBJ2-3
CASSPNPVGRTDTQYF
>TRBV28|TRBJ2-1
CASRFLGQGNEQFF
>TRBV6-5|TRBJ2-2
CASSSPTSGRTGELFF
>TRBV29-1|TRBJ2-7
CSVEDLSGGTSGEQYF